This T cell receptor beta chain was recorded in a study of regulatory T cells in long-lasting Graves disease. The germline gives CDR1 SGHRS, CDR2 YFSETQ. This CDR3 spans 18 amino acids. V lost 2 bases and J lost 0; bases outside the gene matches: 11. This clonotype was counted a few times. According to the study, TCR beta libraries were built with iRepertoire HTBI primers and CDR3-region Arm-PCR. A single record per CDR3 protein comes from TCRdb applying MiXCR to the multiplex PCR reads. The sample records around 470,000 distinct CDR3 sequences, 13% to 15% being singletons. Time point defined: newly diagnosed GD, antithyroid drugs for less than 3 months. From RNA extracted from PBMCs, the TCR library was made. Graves' disease diagnoses used American Thyroid Association guidelines. The same specimen was also included in a second study, on T cells in Graves' hyperthyroidism and ophthalmopathy.

Sequencing was performed on peripheral blood mononuclear cells (PBMCs), taken at new diagnosis, from a patient treated with antithyroid drugs. The V gene is TRBV5-1, the J gene TRBJ1-5, with 7 positions matching TRBD1. The clonotype comes from a woman in her forties or fifties with Graves disease. The CDR3 is CASSFTRQGRYSNQPQHF. The CDR3 DNA reads TGCGCCAGCAGCTTTACAAGACAGGGAAGATATAGCAATCAGCCCCAGCATTTT. The entire variable domain, with the rest obtained from reference TRBV5-1 and TRBJ1-5, is as follows: KAGVTQTPRYLIKTRGQQVTLSCSPISGHRSVSWYQQTPGQGLQFLFEYFSETQRNKGNFPGRFSGRQFSNSRSEMNVSTLELGDSALYLCASSFTRQGRYSNQPQHFGDGTRLSIL.